These T cell receptor beta chains were read from a single sample in a study of blood T cell repertoires in COVID-19. Sequencing used immunoSEQ multiplex PCR; TCRdb keeps in-frame clones, though not all of them. Among 30,000 to 50,000 clones listed, about 91% were seen once. Sample: peripheral blood. The receptors originated from a woman aged 25 to 45 in a cohort sampled during active COVID-19. CDR3s include the opening cysteine and the closing phenylalanine or tryptophan. D genes are given only for firm matches.

v_gene	d_gene	j_gene	CDR3aa	CDR3nt
TRBV6-5	TRBD1	TRBJ1-2	CASSRTGFGYTF	TGTGCCAGCAGCCGGACAGGCTTCGGCTACACCTTC
TRBV29-1	NA	TRBJ2-1	CSVELDGEQFF	TGCAGCGTCGAACTAGATGGTGAGCAGTTCTTC
TRBV3-1/TRBV3-2	TRBD2	TRBJ2-7	CASRTTQGTIDEQYF	TGTGCCAGCAGGACAACCCAAGGGACTATCGACGAGCAGTACTTC
TRBV27	TRBD1	TRBJ1-2	CASSPGTGSFGYTF	TGTGCCAGCAGTCCCGGGACAGGGAGTTTTGGCTACACCTTC
TRBV3-1/TRBV3-2	TRBD2	TRBJ2-7	CASSFLAGGTYEQYF	TGTGCCAGCAGTTTTCTAGCGGGAGGTACCTACGAGCAGTACTTC
TRBV7-6	TRBD2	TRBJ2-3	CASSFEAGGPPDTQYF	TGTGCCAGCAGCTTTGAAGCGGGAGGGCCTCCAGATACGCAGTATTTT
TRBV7-9	NA	TRBJ2-3	CASSSLTVTDTQYF	TGTGCCAGCAGCTCCTTGACAGTCACAGATACGCAGTATTTT
TRBV25-1	TRBD1	TRBJ1-4	CASSDGVRGRREKLFF	TGTGCCAGCAGTGATGGTGTTAGGGGGCGCCGTGAAAAACTGTTTTTT
TRBV29-1	TRBD1	TRBJ2-2	CSVTGTGLNTGELFF	TGCAGCGTTACCGGGACAGGGCTGAACACCGGGGAGCTGTTTTTT
TRBV12-5	TRBD2	TRBJ2-1	CASGLGLAGETIYNEQFF	TGTGCTAGTGGTTTGGGACTAGCGGGAGAGACCATTTACAATGAGCAGTTCTTC
TRBV7-2	NA	TRBJ2-1	CASSLQQLGQNEQFF	TGTGCCAGCAGCTTACAACAGCTAGGACAGAATGAGCAGTTCTTC
TRBV18	NA	TRBJ1-1	CASSPRPREEAFF	TGTGCCAGCTCACCGCGACCTCGGGAAGAAGCTTTCTTT
TRBV11-2	TRBD2	TRBJ2-5	CASSPDSGVGKTQYF	TGTGCCAGCAGCCCCGATAGCGGGGTCGGGAAGACCCAGTACTTC
TRBV29-1	NA	TRBJ2-7	CSVAGQATYEQYF	TGCAGCGTTGCTGGGCAGGCGACCTACGAGCAGTACTTC
TRBV24-1	NA	TRBJ2-2	CATSDWTETTNTGELFF	TGTGCCACCAGTGATTGGACAGAGACTACGAACACCGGGGAGCTGTTTTTT